This is a list of T cell receptor beta chains from one sample in a study of T cells in Graves' hyperthyroidism and ophthalmopathy. From the multiplex PCR reads, TCRdb called clonotypes with MiXCR, one entry per CDR3 protein. The sample lists around 450,000 distinct CDR3 sequences, 15% to 19% occurring once. Sequencing was carried out using blood. The receptors originated from a woman younger than 35 with Graves' hyperthyroidism. Both conserved end residues are part of each CDR3. The order of the fields is J gene, V gene, D gene, clone size, CDR3 DNA, CDR3 protein. The D gene is left open where the match is weak. Expanded clones get a size class; other rows say once, few or many, or leave the size out.

J: TRBJ1-5
V: TRBV19
D: .
size: once
DNA: TGTGCCAGTAGACGGATTAATCAGCCCCAGCATTTT
CDR3: CASRRINQPQHF

J: TRBJ1-3
V: TRBV12-3/TRBV12-4
D: .
size: many
DNA: TGTGCCAGCAGCCCGCTTACAAACACCATATATTTT
CDR3: CASSPLTNTIYF

J: TRBJ2-7
V: TRBV6-1
D: TRBD2
size: many
DNA: TGTGCCAGCAGTGAAGCCGGGACTAGCGACGAGCAGTACTTC
CDR3: CASSEAGTSDEQYF

J: TRBJ2-5
V: TRBV6-1
D: .
size: many
DNA: TGTGCCAGCAGTGAAACGGTGGGGGCGCGCACGGGCGAGACCCAGTACTTC
CDR3: CASSETVGARTGETQYF

J: TRBJ2-3
V: TRBV6-1
D: TRBD1
size: .
DNA: TGTGCCAGCATTATAGACAGGGTGGCAGATACGCAGTATTTT
CDR3: CASIIDRVADTQYF

J: TRBJ2-1
V: TRBV7-2
D: TRBD2
size: many
DNA: TGTGCCAGCAGCTACGGACTAGCGGGGTCATACAATGAGCAGTTCTTC
CDR3: CASSYGLAGSYNEQFF

J: TRBJ1-1
V: TRBV27
D: .
size: many
DNA: TGTGCCAGCGCCCTTCGCCCCGGCGGGGGTGGGACTGAAGCTTTCTTT
CDR3: CASALRPGGGGTEAFF

J: TRBJ2-5
V: TRBV25-1
D: TRBD2
size: .
DNA: TGTGCCAGCAGTACAACTAGCGGGAGGTCATCAAATCGCCGAGAGACCCAGTACTTC
CDR3: CASSTTSGRSSNRRETQYF

J: TRBJ2-7
V: TRBV5-1
D: .
size: many
DNA: TGCGCCAGCAAAGGGGGGGTCTCCTACGAGCAGTACTTC
CDR3: CASKGGVSYEQYF

J: TRBJ1-2
V: TRBV20-1
D: .
size: .
DNA: TGCAGTGCTAGAGCGGGGTACGGCTACACCTTC
CDR3: CSARAGYGYTF

J: TRBJ2-2
V: TRBV19
D: TRBD2
size: few
DNA: TGTGCCAGTAGTATCGGATGGCTAGCGGTTTCCACCGGGGAGCTGTTTTTT
CDR3: CASSIGWLAVSTGELFF

J: TRBJ1-4
V: TRBV24-1
D: .
size: many
DNA: TGTGCCACCAGTGAGGACGCGTCTGGAAAACTGTTTTTT
CDR3: CATSEDASGKLFF

J: TRBJ2-3
V: TRBV24-1
D: .
size: .
DNA: TGTGCCACCAGTGACCCGGGGGGGGACAGGGAAGGAGATACGCAGTATTTT
CDR3: CATSDPGGDREGDTQYF

J: TRBJ2-7
V: TRBV12-3/TRBV12-4
D: .
size: many
DNA: TGTGCCAGCAGTCCGACCAGAGGATACGAGCAGTACTTC
CDR3: CASSPTRGYEQYF

J: TRBJ2-3
V: TRBV7-2
D: TRBD2
size: many
DNA: TGTGCCAGCAGCTTGGTAGCGGGCATGGCAGATACGCAGTATTTT
CDR3: CASSLVAGMADTQYF

J: TRBJ2-1
V: TRBV5-1
D: TRBD1
size: many
DNA: TGCGCCAGCAGTTCGGCTGGGGACAGGGTCAATGAGCAGTTCTTC
CDR3: CASSSAGDRVNEQFF

J: TRBJ2-4
V: TRBV7-6
D: TRBD2
size: .
DNA: TGTGCCAGCAGCCCCTTGGGGGGGGGTCCCGCCAAAAACATTCAGTACTTC
CDR3: CASSPLGGGPAKNIQYF

J: TRBJ2-1
V: TRBV6-1
D: .
size: .
DNA: TGTGCCAGCAGTGACTCGGAGGTCAATGAGCGGTTCTTC
CDR3: CASSDSEVNERFF

J: TRBJ1-5
V: TRBV20-1
D: .
size: .
DNA: TGCAGTGCTAGAGTCCCCTCTAATCAGCCCCAGCATTTT
CDR3: CSARVPSNQPQHF

J: TRBJ1-2
V: TRBV7-9
D: .
size: many
DNA: .
CDR3: CASRPATDFRGYTF

J: TRBJ2-7
V: TRBV3-1
D: .
size: many
DNA: TGTGCCAGCAGCCAAGAAGGCGGCGGCGGTTTGGACGAGCAGTACTTC
CDR3: CASSQEGGGGLDEQYF

J: TRBJ1-4
V: TRBV6-2/TRBV6-3
D: TRBD1
size: .
DNA: TGTGCCAGCAGTACCACAGGGGCCACTAATGAAAAACTGTTTTTT
CDR3: CASSTTGATNEKLFF

J: TRBJ2-1
V: TRBV20-1
D: .
size: many
DNA: TGCAGTGCTAGATATTCAGCAGGGAGAGGCGATGAGCAGTTCTTC
CDR3: CSARYSAGRGDEQFF

J: TRBJ1-2
V: TRBV20-1
D: TRBD1
size: many
DNA: TGCAGTGCTAGAGGTGACAGGGACTATGGCTACACCTTC
CDR3: CSARGDRDYGYTF